The 31 T cell receptor beta chains reported below all come from one sample, sequenced in a study of blood T cell repertoires in COVID-19. TCRdb's copy holds only in-frame clones and misses some; the assay was immunoSEQ multiplex PCR. The data contain about 380,000 clones, 70% to 90% of them seen just once; the ten biggest clones take up about 1.1%. Sequencing input: PBMCs or T cells enriched from blood (not recorded which). These receptors all come from a woman in her late teens or twenties who had recovered from COVID-19.

V usage is TRBV11-2 and J usage is TRBJ2-2; D remains ambiguous. The germline gives CDR1 SGHAT, CDR2 FQNNGV. There are 12 residues in the CDR3. The V gene lost 4 bases and the J gene lost 5 bases, with 5 bases spanning the gap. The CDR3 coding sequence is TGTGCCAGCAGCTCGGTAACCGGGGAGCTGTTTTTT. Its protein is CASSSVTGELFF.

This clone appeared once. This CDR3 reads CSASGNTEAFF. The CDR3, as DNA: TGCAGTGCTAGCGGGAACACTGAAGCTTTCTTT. V is TRBV20-1 and J is TRBJ1-1; unclear D gene. This CDR3 comprises 11 residues. Germline CDR1 is DFQATT and CDR2 is SNEGSKA (reference sequence). The V gene lost 3 bases and the J gene lost 1 base, with 3 bases spanning the gap.

The chain links TRBV19 to TRBJ1-2; 8 bases agree with TRBD1. CDR3 length: 14 amino acids. V dropped 10 bases and J dropped 8; count of bases not matched to a gene: 15. Per germline, CDR1 LNHDA and CDR2 SQIVND (reference sequence). CDR3 protein: CAILGQGNFGGYTF. CDR3 coding DNA: TGTGCCATTTTAGGACAGGGAAATTTTGGCGGCTACACCTTC.

The chain recombines TRBV6-2 or TRBV6-3 with TRBJ1-1; the match to TRBD1 covers 9 bases. CDR3 size: 15 residues. Trimming cost V 5 bases and J 8 bases; bases outside gene matches: 12. Germline-derived CDR1 and CDR2 are MNHEY and SVGEGT. The CDR3 sequence: CASSLGQGLLPEAFF. The CDR3 DNA is TGTGCCAGCAGTCTCGGACAGGGGTTACTCCCCGAAGCTTTCTTT.

The V call is TRBV25-1, the J call TRBJ1-6; D may be TRBD1 (5 bases). V was shortened by 4 bases and J by 7 bases, with 5 bases between the two germline ends. Germline CDR1 MGHDK, CDR2 SYGVNS. CDR3 length equals 12 residues. This chain's CDR3 is CASSAGNSPLHF. The CDR3 DNA reads TGTGCCAGCAGTGCAGGGAATTCACCCCTCCACTTT.

The gene calls are TRBV7-2 and TRBJ1-5; 7 bases are a match to TRBD1. J lost 1 base, V lost 5 bases, and 5 bases had no gene match. The CDR3 totals 15 residues. CDR1 is SGHTA and CDR2 is FQGNSA in the germline V gene. CDR3 residues: CASSAGDSSNQPQHF. The CDR3 coding sequence is TGTGCCAGCAGCGCAGGGGACAGCAGCAATCAGCCCCAGCATTTT.

V gene TRBV30 combines with J gene TRBJ1-4; 10 nucleotides align to TRBD1. The length of the CDR3 is 20 residues. The V gene end was trimmed by 2 bases and the J gene end by 1 base; junction bases not matched to a gene: 16. Per the germline V gene, CDR1 is GTSNPN and CDR2 is SVGIG (reference sequence). CDR3 coding DNA: TGTGCCTGGAGTTACACGACAGGGGGCGGGGGGTCTGGAACTAATGAAAAACTGTTTTTT. It encodes CAWSYTTGGGGSGTNEKLFF.

This clone was detected a few times. The genes are TRBV2 and TRBJ1-3, with D unresolved. CDR1 is SNHLY, CDR2 FYNNEI, per germline. V lost 1 base, J lost 2 bases, and 9 bases lay in between. The CDR3 has 15 amino acids. The CDR3 sequence is CASSEEKIAGNTIYF. In DNA, the CDR3 is TGTGCCAGCAGTGAAGAAAAGATAGCTGGAAACACCATATATTTT.

For this clone: This sample includes further DNA sequences coding for the same CDR3. The chain links TRBV19 to TRBJ1-6; a weak D match, TRBD1 (6 bases). Trimming stripped 5 bases from V and 7 bases from J, with 9 bases between. CDR3 size: 13 residues. Germline V CDR1 and CDR2: LNHDA, SQIVND (reference sequence). CDR3 in DNA: TGTGCCAGTAGTCAGGGGTACAATTCACCCCTCCACTTT. Its protein is CASSQGYNSPLHF.

In nucleotides, the CDR3 is TGTGCCAGTAGTATATCTACGAACACCGGGGAGCTGTTTTTT. This codes for CASSISTNTGELFF. The chain recombines TRBV19 with TRBJ2-2, with no clear D. Trimming cost V 2 bases and J 0 bases, with 4 bases left between them. The germline V gene encodes CDR1 LNHDA and CDR2 SQIVND (reference sequence). The CDR3 sequence is 14 residues long. The variable domain in full, completed from reference TRBV19 and TRBJ2-2, reads DGGITQSPKYLFRKEGQNVTLSCEQNLNHDAMYWYRQDPGQGLRLIYYSQIVNDFQKGDIAEGYSVSREKKESFPLTVTSAQKNPTAFYLCASSISTNTGELFFGEGSRLTVL.

In this sample, this clone turned up many times. The chain uses TRBV19 and TRBJ2-7; D perhaps matches TRBD1 (6 bases). This CDR3 is built from 14 residues. Germline V gene sequence: CDR1 LNHDA, CDR2 SQIVND (reference sequence). Between the trimmed V and J ends, which lost 7 bases and 4 bases, there was a span of 17 bases. CDR3 sequence: CASTSGRGLYEQYF. DNA for the CDR3: TGTGCCAGTACCTCGGGCAGGGGCCTTTACGAGCAGTACTTC.

The chain uses TRBV10-3 and TRBJ1-1, with D possibly TRBD1 on 5 matching bases. V gave up 0 bases and J gave up 5 bases, with 10 bases separating them. The CDR3 runs to 14 residues. Germline loops: CDR1 ENHRY, CDR2 SYGVKD. The CDR3, as DNA: TGTGCCATCAGTGAGTCGTCAGGGCGGACTGAAGCTTTCTTT. Its protein product is CAISESSGRTEAFF.

The V and J genes are TRBV4-2 and TRBJ1-5; D is unresolved. The germline CDR1 and CDR2 sequences are LGHNA and YNFKEQ. This CDR3 has 17 residues. The germline V and J ends were trimmed by 3 bases and 0 bases, with 15 bases remaining between them. The CDR3 reads CASSQILQGDSNQPQHF. CDR3 DNA sequence: TGTGCCAGCAGCCAGATATTACAAGGAGATAGCAATCAGCCCCAGCATTTT.

CDR3 in amino acids: CAWSEDWDTEAFF. The CDR3 bases are TGTGCCTGGAGCGAGGACTGGGACACTGAAGCTTTCTTT. The genes are TRBV30 and TRBJ1-1; D unresolved. The CDR3 extends over 13 amino acids. V dropped 3 bases and J dropped 3 bases, with 11 bases sitting between them. Germline lookup yields CDR1 GTSNPN and CDR2 SVGIG (reference sequence).

CDR3 nucleotides: TGTGCCACCCCCCGGACAGGTAATCGTGGTCAGCCCCAGCATTTT. Amino acids: CATPRTGNRGQPQHF. The gene calls are TRBV21-1 and TRBJ1-5; TRBD1 reflects the table's D call only, with no check against the DNA. TRBV21-1 is assigned pseudogene status. The CDR3 is 15 amino acids.

The chain joins TRBV2 to TRBJ1-2; D not resolved. The CDR3 extends over 16 amino acids. Trimming stripped 3 bases from V and 4 bases from J, with 18 bases between. The germline CDR1 and CDR2 sequences are SNHLY and FYNNEI. This CDR3 reads CASSDPRRGPVYGYTF. As DNA, the CDR3 is TGTGCCAGCAGTGACCCACGGCGAGGGCCGGTCTATGGCTACACCTTC. Combining the CDR3 with reference TRBV2 and TRBJ1-2 gives the whole variable domain EPEVTQTPSHQVTQMGQEVILRCVPISNHLYFYWYRQILGQKVEFLVSFYNNEISEKSEIFDDQFSVERPDGSNFTLKIRSTKLEDSAMYFCASSDPRRGPVYGYTFGSGTRLTVV.

This clone was detected once. V is TRBV2 and J is TRBJ1-1; tentatively, D is TRBD1 (5 bases). The CDR3 runs to 13 residues. Trimming shortened V by 3 bases and J by 4 bases, and 9 bases separated the two germline ends. Germline CDR1 and CDR2: SNHLY and FYNNEI. The CDR3 spells CASSEGGGTEAFF. The CDR3 nucleotides are TGTGCCAGCAGTGAGGGGGGTGGCACTGAAGCTTTCTTT. Full variable domain (missing parts from reference TRBV2 and TRBJ1-1): EPEVTQTPSHQVTQMGQEVILRCVPISNHLYFYWYRQILGQKVEFLVSFYNNEISEKSEIFDDQFSVERPDGSNFTLKIRSTKLEDSAMYFCASSEGGGTEAFFGQGTRLTVV.

The chain is built from TRBV7-6 and TRBJ2-5; no reliable D call. Deletions cut 2 bases from V and 2 bases from J, with 12 bases between. This CDR3 is built from 15 residues. The germline V gene encodes CDR1 SGHVS and CDR2 FNYEAQ. The CDR3 DNA follows: TGTGCCAGCAGCTTAAACGCCCAACAACAAGAGACCCAGTACTTC. Translated, it gives CASSLNAQQQETQYF.

The gene calls are TRBV14 and TRBJ2-3; D not resolved. Trimming left V 2 bases short and J 3 bases short, with 3 bases between. There are 12 residues in the CDR3. Germline V CDR1 and CDR2: SGHDN, FVKESK. The CDR3 loop reads CASSQQTDTQYF. The CDR3, as DNA: TGTGCCAGCAGCCAACAGACAGATACGCAGTATTTT.

The chain combines TRBV20-1 with TRBJ1-6; 10 nucleotides align to TRBD1. Germline lookup yields CDR1 DFQATT and CDR2 SNEGSKA (reference sequence). The V segment lost 3 bases and the J segment 7 bases; nucleotides outside the gene matches: 6. This CDR3 contains 15 residues. The CDR3 loop reads CSASDRGQGNSPLHF. Written as DNA, the CDR3 is TGCAGTGCTAGTGACAGGGGGCAAGGGAATTCACCCCTCCACTTT.

This chain joins TRBV28 and TRBJ1-2; TRBD1 matches 9 bases. The CDR3 totals 13 residues. V was clipped by 3 bases and J by 7 bases; unmatched bases: 3. Germline assignment: CDR1 MDHEN and CDR2 SYDVKM. The DNA for the CDR3 is TGTGCCAGCAGTTTCGGACAGGGGACTGGCTACACCTTC. Its translation is CASSFGQGTGYTF.

The rearrangement joins TRBV3-1 (or the pseudogene TRBV3-2) to TRBJ1-1; no reliable D call. Germline lookup yields CDR1 LGHDT and CDR2 YNNKEL (reference sequence). The V gene lost 1 base and the J gene lost 2 bases, with 5 bases spanning the gap. The CDR3 is made up of 13 amino acids. The CDR3 coding sequence is TGTGCCAGCAGCCAAGTGAGCAACACTGAAGCTTTCTTT. Protein product: CASSQVSNTEAFF.

The V and J genes are TRBV2 and TRBJ2-2, with 8 nucleotides matching TRBD2. This CDR3 comprises 14 residues. Germline trimming cut 6 bases from V and 4 bases from J; bases unmatched to any gene: 4. In germline, CDR1 is SNHLY, CDR2 FYNNEI. Written as DNA, the CDR3 is TGTGCCAGCAGGCCCAGCGGGGGCACCGGGGAGCTGTTTTTT. This translates into CASRPSGGTGELFF.

The V and J genes are TRBV5-1 and TRBJ2-7, with a weak D call TRBD1 (5 bases). The CDR3 totals 17 residues. CDR1 is SGHRS and CDR2 is YFSETQ in the germline V gene. V gave up 1 base and J gave up 3 bases, with 20 bases separating them. The CDR3 protein is CASSLKISQDIGYEQYF. CDR3 DNA sequence: TGCGCCAGCAGCTTGAAGATTTCGCAGGACATCGGCTACGAGCAGTACTTC.

The chain uses TRBV28 and TRBJ1-5; 10 nucleotides match TRBD1. This CDR3 is built from 19 residues. Germline CDR1 MDHEN, CDR2 SYDVKM. V dropped 3 bases and J dropped 2; count of bases not matched to a gene: 13. The DNA of the CDR3 is TGTGCCAGCAGTTTTTTTGTCGGTGGACAGGGGGTAGGCAATCAGCCCCAGCATTTT. Translation gives CASSFFVGGQGVGNQPQHF.

The gene calls are TRBV6-5 and TRBJ1-2, with 9 bases aligning to TRBD1. J lost 5 bases, V lost 8 bases, and 6 bases had no gene match. The CDR3 contains 13 residues. CDR1 is MNHEY, CDR2 SVGAGI, per germline. The CDR3 nucleotides read TGTGCCAGCCACCCGGACAGGGGATATGGCTACACCTTC. Residues: CASHPDRGYGYTF.

V gene TRBV7-6 combines with J gene TRBJ1-1, with a possible D match to TRBD1 (5 bases). CDR3 length equals 15 residues. The V gene's germline CDR1 is SGHVS and CDR2 FNYEAQ. V lost 1 base, J lost 3 bases, and 12 bases lay in between. CDR3: CASSLGSGADTEAFF. The CDR3 DNA sequence: TGTGCCAGCAGCTTAGGCTCTGGGGCAGACACTGAAGCTTTCTTT.

V is TRBV6-2 or TRBV6-3 and J is TRBJ1-2; a weak D match, TRBD1 (5 bases). The germline V gene encodes CDR1 MNHEY and CDR2 SVGEGT. The CDR3 runs 13 residues. The V end lost 4 bases, the J end lost 4 bases, and 10 bases lay between the germline ends. CDR3 sequence reads: CASSSRRGYGYTF. CDR3 DNA: TGTGCCAGCAGTTCCAGGAGGGGCTATGGCTACACCTTC.

This chain joins TRBV11-1 and TRBJ1-3, with D hard to call. The CDR3 totals 14 residues. The ends were cut back, 5 bases at V and 4 bases at J, with 12 bases in the middle. The germline gives CDR1 SGHAT, CDR2 FQDESV (reference sequence). The CDR3 loop reads CASSGTGNGNTIYF. The DNA of the CDR3 is TGTGCCAGCAGCGGCACGGGGAACGGAAACACCATATATTTT.

The chain employs TRBV10-3 and TRBJ1-5; 8 nucleotides line up with TRBD1. The germline V gene has CDR1 ENHRY and CDR2 SYGVKD. This CDR3 spans 17 amino acids. The V segment lost 2 bases and the J segment 1 base; nucleotides outside the gene matches: 7. The CDR3 DNA follows: TGTGCCATCAGTGAGAAGTGGGGACAGGCAAGCAATCAGCCCCAGCATTTT. It yields the protein CAISEKWGQASNQPQHF.

The chain uses TRBV7-8 and TRBJ2-3; 10 bases map to TRBD1. Germline CDR1 and CDR2: SGHVS and FQNEAQ. The CDR3 totals 17 residues. With 5 bases clipped from V and 3 bases from J, the junction kept 11 bases outside the gene matches. The chain's CDR3 is CASSVPRRDRGTDTQYF. DNA of the CDR3: TGTGCCAGCAGCGTCCCTCGGCGGGACAGGGGAACAGATACGCAGTATTTT. Based on the CDR3 plus reference TRBV7-8 and TRBJ2-3, the full variable domain is GAGVSQSPRYKVAKRGQDVALRCDPISGHVSLFWYQQALGQGPEFLTYFQNEAQLDKSGLPSDRFFAERPEGSVSTLKIQRTQQEDSAVYLCASSVPRRDRGTDTQYFGPGTRLTVL.